This TCR beta chain was documented in a study of cytomegalovirus exposure and HLA in healthy donors. Everyone who donated was a healthy bone marrow donor. Comment on this clone: Its antigen remains unknown.

Study results and limitations: The authors reported that TCR beta sequences could predict HLA-A and HLA-B alleles. These predictions were accurate for most subjects in the first cohort. Among immune exposure information, only CMV serostatus was available. Reports described diagnosis of cytomegalovirus status by the classifier as highly specific and sensitive.

A multiplex PCR was run with 60 Vbeta primers and 13 Jbeta primers. TCRdb's copy holds only in-frame clones and misses some; the assay was immunoSEQ multiplex PCR. The sample totals 130,000 or so clones. The TCR comes from a woman aged 35 to 49 in good health and CMV-seronegative. Input material: PBMCs.

DNA of the CDR3: TGTGCCAGCAGCGCCGCCCTACAGGGGAACACTGAAGCTTTCTTT. Its protein product is CASSAALQGNTEAFF. The chain recombines TRBV9 with TRBJ1-1; possible D gene TRBD1, 6 bases. The CDR3 covers 15 residues. Germline CDR1 and CDR2: SGDLS and YYNGEE. V lost 3 bases and J 1 base, leaving 13 bases between the germline ends.